This T cell receptor (beta chain) originates from a study of blood T cells in healthy people across ages. Study-level points and caveats: Measured against age, TCR beta diversity per million T cells decreased in a roughly linear manner. The study lacked donor CMV status, which possibly confounded expanded clonotype changes.

The donors, healthy Caucasians from Russia, were aged 6 to 90. Using a J-beta primer mix together with a sample-barcoded 5' primer, a second PCR was run for about 6 to 11 cycles. TCRdb redid the calling of the 5' RACE reads with MiXCR, one entry per CDR3 protein. The sample lists 550,000 to 750,000 distinct CDR3 sequences; roughly 21% were seen once. For this clonotype: What it binds is not known.

With 6 bases clipped from V and 0 bases from J, the junction kept 4 bases outside the gene matches. Germline CDR1 and CDR2: MNHEY and SVGEGT. This CDR3 comprises 15 residues. V usage is TRBV6-2 or TRBV6-3 and J usage is TRBJ2-1; 8 bases agree with TRBD1. The sample comprised blood. This TCR was sampled from a man between 65 and 85 years old in good health. The CDR3 bases are TGTGCCAGCAGCATACAGGGGGGCTCCTACAATGAGCAGTTCTTC. Amino acid sequence: CASSIQGGSYNEQFF.